Each of the 21 T cell receptor beta chains below was sequenced from the same sample in a study of PD-1 blockade in classical Hodgkin lymphoma. Each and every patient relapsed after autologous stem cell transplantation, and patients got differing brentuximab vedotin exposure. Sequencing was performed with immunoSEQ multiplex PCR; in TCRdb, only in-frame clones are kept and a portion is missing. The sample lists roughly 7,000 clones, less than 80% occurring once. Here the sequenced sample was peripheral blood mononuclear cells (PBMCs), taken before the second cycle of nivolumab. These TCRs come from a human donor with classical Hodgkin lymphoma.

This clone has a single count. The chain employs TRBV6-5 and TRBJ2-5; TRBD2 matches 9 bases. The germline CDR1 and CDR2 sequences are MNHEY and SVGAGI. Trimming at V came to 6 bases and at J to 5 bases, leaving 7 bases not matched to a gene. The CDR3 runs to 14 residues. The CDR3 is CASRLGLATETQYF. In nucleotides, the CDR3 is TGTGCCAGCAGACTCGGACTAGCGACGGAGACCCAGTACTTC.

The J gene is TRBJ2-1, the V gene TRBV6-6; 9 bases are a match to TRBD2. The trim removed 10 bases at V and 9 bases at J, leaving 16 bases unmatched. The CDR3 totals 15 residues. The germline CDR1 and CDR2 sequences are MNHNY and SVGAGI (reference sequence). The CDR3 here is CATNSREGRAGEQFF. CDR3 sequence (DNA): TGTGCCACGAATTCGCGGGAGGGCCGCGCGGGTGAGCAGTTCTTC.

The CDR3 DNA reads TGTGCCAGCAGCTTAAGGGGTTCCAGCACAGATACGCAGTATTTT. Residues: CASSLRGSSTDTQYF. This chain connects TRBV11-2 to TRBJ2-3, with D possibly being TRBD1 (5 bases). The CDR3 spans 15 residues. The germline V gene encodes CDR1 SGHAT and CDR2 FQNNGV. V lost 2 bases, J lost 0 bases, and 9 bases lay in between.

The V call is TRBV20-1, the J call TRBJ2-1; the D gene is possibly TRBD2 (6 bases). Germline V gene sequence: CDR1 DFQATT, CDR2 SNEGSKA (reference sequence). V was trimmed by 5 bases and J by 9 bases, leaving 11 bases between them. The CDR3 extends over 11 amino acids. CDR3 amino acids: CSAVGGSEQFF. CDR3 nucleotide sequence: TGCAGTGCTGTTGGGGGGAGTGAGCAGTTCTTC.

This chain links TRBV11-1 with TRBJ2-2; D is unresolved. With 5 bases removed from V and 6 bases from J, the gap between germline ends came to 7 bases. Germline CDR1 and CDR2: SGHAT and FQDESV (reference sequence). The CDR3 consists of 12 residues. The DNA of the CDR3 is TGTGCCAGCAGCCACCGCTCCGGGGAGCTGTTTTTT. Translated, it gives CASSHRSGELFF.

The chain links TRBV4-1 to TRBJ1-5; D might be TRBD1 (6 bases). Germline V CDR1 and CDR2: MGHRA, YSYEKL. This CDR3 is built from 17 residues. Trimming left V 1 base short and J 2 bases short, with 15 bases between. The CDR3 reads CASSQGDGAGGNQPQHF. The CDR3 DNA follows: TGCGCCAGCAGCCAAGGGGATGGGGCAGGGGGCAATCAGCCCCAGCATTTT.

V gene TRBV7-2 combines with J gene TRBJ1-2, with 7 bases fitting TRBD1. The CDR3 has 14 residues. CDR1 and CDR2 (germline): SGHTA, FQGNSA. V trimming: 5 bases; J trimming: 8 bases; junction bases outside the gene matches: 11. The CDR3 region has the DNA TGTGCCAGCAGCAAAAGACAGGGAAGAAACGGCTACACCTTC. Translation: CASSKRQGRNGYTF.

By sample share, this clone is medium-sized (0.01 to 0.1%). V and J are TRBV9 and TRBJ2-3; D call uncertain. CDR3 length: 14 amino acids. CDR1 SGDLS and CDR2 YYNGEE come from the germline V gene. Trimming removed 5 bases at V and 1 base at J, with 11 bases between. The chain's CDR3 is CASRESDGTDTQYF. Here the CDR3 DNA reads TGTGCCAGCAGGGAGAGTGATGGCACAGATACGCAGTATTTT.

The chain is built from TRBV7-3 and TRBJ2-1, with a possible D match to TRBD2 (5 bases). The CDR3 length is 13 residues. The V end was cut by 2 bases, the J end by 4 bases, with 6 bases between. Germline V gene lookup returns CDR1 SGHTA and CDR2 FQGTGA. This CDR3 reads CASSLRGYNEQFF. In nucleotides, the CDR3 is TGTGCCAGCAGCTTACGGGGTTACAATGAGCAGTTCTTC.

V is TRBV6-6 and J is TRBJ2-7; 8 nucleotides align to TRBD1. The J segment lost 2 bases and the V segment lost 5 bases, leaving 5 bases of the junction unmatched. The CDR3 totals 14 residues. Germline V CDR1 and CDR2: MNHNY, SVGAGI (reference sequence). CDR3 region: CASSTGQGTYEQYF. For the CDR3, the DNA is TGTGCCAGCAGTACCGGACAGGGTACCTACGAGCAGTACTTC.

The chain uses TRBV4-3 and TRBJ1-2; D possibly corresponds to TRBD1 (6 bases). With 0 bases removed from V and 6 bases from J, the gap between germline ends came to 17 bases. Germline CDR1 reads LGHNA; CDR2 reads YSLEER. The CDR3 is 16 residues long. CDR3 loop: CASSQEVGQFTHGYTF. The CDR3 nucleotides read TGCGCCAGCAGCCAAGAAGTAGGACAGTTTACGCATGGCTACACCTTC.

This clone came up a few times. The chain is built from TRBV5-1 and TRBJ2-3; D tentatively reads TRBD1 or TRBD2 (5 bases each). Germline assignment: CDR1 SGHRS and CDR2 YFSETQ. V dropped 5 bases and J dropped 2 bases, with 12 bases sitting between them. The CDR3 consists of 14 residues. In DNA, the CDR3 is TGCGCCAGCAGGAGGGGATGGGACACAGATACGCAGTATTTT. It codes for CASRRGWDTDTQYF. Full variable domain (rest looked up from reference TRBV5-1 and TRBJ2-3): KAGVTQTPRYLIKTRGQQVTLSCSPISGHRSVSWYQQTPGQGLQFLFEYFSETQRNKGNFPGRFSGRQFSNSRSEMNVSTLELGDSALYLCASRRGWDTDTQYFGPGTRLTVL.

The chain uses TRBV20-1 and TRBJ2-7; the D is unclear. The CDR3 loop spans 11 amino acids. V lost 4 bases, J lost 3 bases, and 7 bases lay in between. Germline CDR1 and CDR2: DFQATT and SNEGSKA (reference sequence). CDR3 loop: CSATYHYEQYF. DNA for the CDR3: TGCAGTGCTACGTACCACTACGAGCAGTACTTC.

The chain uses TRBV5-4 and TRBJ2-5; 9 bases map to TRBD2. V lost 4 bases and J lost 5; bases outside the gene matches: 12. CDR3 length equals 16 residues. CDR1 is SGHNT, CDR2 YYREEE, per germline (reference sequence). For the CDR3, the DNA is TGTGCCAGCAGCCAAGAAACAGGACTAGCGAGGGAGACCCAGTACTTC. It encodes CASSQETGLARETQYF.

The chain is built from TRBV18 and TRBJ2-3; D unresolved. Trimming removed 4 bases from V and 2 bases from J, with 1 base in between. Germline lookup yields CDR1 KGHSH and CDR2 LQKENI. The CDR3 extends over 11 amino acids. The CDR3 sequence: CASSLTDTQYF. CDR3 in DNA: TGTGCCAGCTCACTCACAGATACGCAGTATTTT.

The rearrangement links TRBV27 to TRBJ2-3; perhaps TRBD1 as D (6 bases). The ends were cut back, 3 bases at V and 2 bases at J, with 21 bases in the middle. The CDR3 has 18 residues. CDR1 MNHEY and CDR2 SMNVEV come from the germline V gene (reference sequence). The CDR3 coding sequence is TGTGCCAGCAGTTTCGTGCACAGGGCCCCATTAACCACAGATACGCAGTATTTT. Translating gives CASSFVHRAPLTTDTQYF.

In its sample, this clone was seen once. The chain joins TRBV11-3 to TRBJ2-7; the match to TRBD1 covers 9 bases. This CDR3 region has 15 residues. Trimming took 3 bases from V and 4 from J; bases not matched to a gene: 7. Per the germline V gene, CDR1 is SGHNT and CDR2 is YENEEA. The CDR3, as DNA: TGTGCCAGCAGCTTCCTCGGACAGGGGATATACGAGCAGTACTTC. It translates to CASSFLGQGIYEQYF.

A note on this clone: An end of the junction does not agree with germline; a read error may underlie this. Written as DNA, the CDR3 is TGTGCTAGCAGCCCCGAAAACTACAATGAGCAGTTCTTC. Translation: CASSPENYNEQFF. V is TRBV7-7 and J is TRBJ2-1; D is uncertain. Germline V gene lookup returns CDR1 SSHAT and CDR2 FNYEAQ (reference sequence). This CDR3 has 13 residues.

V gene TRBV7-8 combines with J gene TRBJ2-1; TRBD2 might be the D (6 bases). The V gene's germline CDR1 is SGHVS and CDR2 FQNEAQ. The CDR3 is made up of 14 amino acids. The V end lost 1 base, the J end lost 10 bases, and 14 bases lay between the germline ends. Here the CDR3 reads CASSLVGGSGEQFF. The CDR3, as DNA: TGTGCCAGCAGCTTAGTGGGGGGATCGGGAGAGCAGTTCTTC.

This rearrangement joins TRBV28 to TRBJ1-5; D ambiguous. Trimming took 4 bases from V and 0 from J, leaving 10 bases between them. Germline lookup yields CDR1 MDHEN and CDR2 SYDVKM. The CDR3 runs 15 residues. The CDR3 spells CASSSMGYSNQPQHF. The CDR3 bases are TGTGCCAGCAGTTCTATGGGTTATAGCAATCAGCCCCAGCATTTT.

This clone was seen a handful of times. The chain recombines TRBV4-3 with TRBJ1-1, with D possibly being TRBD1 (6 bases). Germline V lookup: CDR1 LGHNA, CDR2 YSLEER. The CDR3 is 13 residues long. V was shortened by 1 base and J by 8 bases, with 11 bases between the two germline ends. Here the CDR3 DNA reads TGCGCCAGCAGCCAAGGCCGGGACAACGAAGCTTTCTTT. Translation gives CASSQGRDNEAFF.